Given below is one T cell receptor (beta chain) in context. The data stem from a study of technical replicates of blood from several donors. The data were produced by immunoSEQ multiplex PCR, yet TCRdb's version contains in-frame clones alone and is incomplete. The repertoire holds approximately 81,000 clones, with 90% to 96% as singletons. Germline V gives CDR1 SGHRS, CDR2 YFSETQ. Trimming left V 5 bases short and J 0 bases short, with 9 bases between. The CDR3 consists of 14 residues. This clonotype was sampled from a human donor in good health. Sequencing was performed on T cells isolated from PBMCs. V and J are TRBV5-1 and TRBJ2-1; D unclear. This chain's CDR3 is CASRVLDSYNEQFF. CDR3 DNA: TGCGCCAGCAGGGTTCTAGACTCCTACAATGAGCAGTTCTTC.